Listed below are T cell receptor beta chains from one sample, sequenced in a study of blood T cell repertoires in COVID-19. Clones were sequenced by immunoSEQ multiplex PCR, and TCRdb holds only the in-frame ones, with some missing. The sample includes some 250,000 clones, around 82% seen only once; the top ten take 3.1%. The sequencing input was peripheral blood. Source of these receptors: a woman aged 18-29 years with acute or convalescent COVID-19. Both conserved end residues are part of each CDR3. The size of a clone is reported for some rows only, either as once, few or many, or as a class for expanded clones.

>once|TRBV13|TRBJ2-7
CASSLFQKSNEQYF
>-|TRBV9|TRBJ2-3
CASSKAIPGQVTSTDTQYF
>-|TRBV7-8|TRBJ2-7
CASSPRFAEQYF
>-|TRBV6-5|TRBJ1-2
CASSLQGADYGYTF
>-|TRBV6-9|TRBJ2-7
CASSYAGNYEQYF
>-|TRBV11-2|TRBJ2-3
CASSSNRGNTDTQYF
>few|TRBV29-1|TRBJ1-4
CSVGQRLGEKLFF
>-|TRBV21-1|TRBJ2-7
CASSTRDRVYEQYF
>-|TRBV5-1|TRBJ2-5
CASREGFLGETQYF
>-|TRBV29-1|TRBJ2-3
CSVRTGGSTDTQYF
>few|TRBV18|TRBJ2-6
CASSKGTGANVLTF
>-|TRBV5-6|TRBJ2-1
CASRYYPDNEQFF
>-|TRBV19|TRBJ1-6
CASTQVPGQGNSPLHF
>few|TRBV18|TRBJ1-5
CASSPTGGNQPQHF
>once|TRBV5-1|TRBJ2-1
CASSFRLWREGNEQFF
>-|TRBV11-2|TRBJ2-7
CASSFPGQVSYEQYF
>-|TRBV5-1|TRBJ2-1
CASSVGSNSGRAGYEQFF
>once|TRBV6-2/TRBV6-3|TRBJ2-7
CASSPHRQGKYF
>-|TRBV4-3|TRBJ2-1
CASSQDRLAGGIEQFF
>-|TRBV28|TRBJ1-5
CASSLTGARNQPQHF
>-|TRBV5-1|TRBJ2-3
CASSLALAGGVDTQYF
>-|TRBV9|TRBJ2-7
CPPGTGELYEQYF
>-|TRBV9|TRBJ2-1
CASSVGVSGSWNEQFF
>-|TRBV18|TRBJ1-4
CASSLGGEATNEKLFF
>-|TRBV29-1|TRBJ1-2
CSVFGVLSYGYTF
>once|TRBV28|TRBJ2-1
CASSLGPNEQFF
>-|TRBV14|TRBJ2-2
CASSRSGSRTGELFF
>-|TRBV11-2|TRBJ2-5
CASSLAPGSQETQYF
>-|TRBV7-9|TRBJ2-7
CASSWEGTSGGYEQYF
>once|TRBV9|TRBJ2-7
CASSLGQARTYEQYF
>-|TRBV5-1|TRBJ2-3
CASSRDSSSTDTQYF
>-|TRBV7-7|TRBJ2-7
CASSPGTGLYEQYF